A selection of T cell receptor beta chains follows, all from one sample in a study of T cells in Graves' hyperthyroidism and ophthalmopathy. Each CDR3 protein is one row after TCRdb ran MiXCR on the multiplex PCR reads. Of under 350,000 distinct CDR3 sequences listed, 13% are singletons. Sequenced: blood. These receptors originate from a woman younger than 45 with Graves' hyperthyroidism that later progressed to Graves' ophthalmopathy. Both conserved end residues are trimmed from each CDR3.

TRBV20-1,SARVTTRGYNEQF
TRBV10-3,ATPEGTGELF
TRBV5-1,ASSPMDRFTGELF
TRBV30,AWTKGTQGFSYT
TRBV7-8,ASSSRPGTAAGELF
TRBV7-2,ASSLVGAGGPVETQY
TRBV13,ASSPGQGNNSPLH
TRBV19,ASSTDTNSPLH
TRBV7-9,ASSLETGGEGQPQH
TRBV18,ASSPSREVNTGELF
TRBV7-9,ASSSLGTGGYEQY
TRBV7-2,ASSSRTSGSDTQY
TRBV7-2,ASSLAKRLAGDTGELF
TRBV18,ASSLIGTSSHEQF
TRBV7-6,ASSFTSGSHEQF
TRBV27,ASSLSLSSLSYNEQF
TRBV6-1,ASSPGTGGNEKLF
TRBV19,ASRSGEGTEAF
TRBV5-1,ASSLVASKGETQY
TRBV27,ASTWTGDNEQF
TRBV27,ASSLGTGLTATEAF
TRBV7-9,ASHSMPDTQY
TRBV29-1,SVDFRDTQY
TRBV9,ASSATRNEQF
TRBV6-1,ASRAPSGRNEQY
TRBV7-9,ASSSPRSGGRGSYEQY
TRBV20-1,SALDLAGQLNSPLH